One sample yielded the 27 T cell receptor beta chains listed below, sequenced in a study of blood T cell repertoires in COVID-19 (dated by TCRdb to about 2020). The method was the immunoSEQ multiplex PCR assay. TCRdb mirrors the immuneACCESS table, restricted to in-frame sequences. Some clones are absent from its copies; in checked studies, under half trace to an unresolved V gene, and the reason for the others is unknown. Counted in this sample were under 250,000 clones; about 80% of them appeared once. The ten largest account for approximately 1.3% of the sample. The sample consisted of PBMCs or T cells enriched from blood (not recorded which). These receptors came from a woman aged 40 to 55 with acute COVID-19.

The chain joins TRBV4-3 to TRBJ1-5, with D hard to call. Germline lookup yields CDR1 LGHNA and CDR2 YSLEER. The CDR3 is made up of 14 amino acids. The V gene lost 3 bases and the J gene lost 3 bases, with 9 bases spanning the gap. The CDR3 protein is CASSQQATNQPQHF. For the CDR3, the DNA is TGCGCCAGCAGCCAGCAGGCTACCAATCAGCCCCAGCATTTT.

With respect to this clone: Other DNA sequences of this sample code for an identical CDR3. CDR3 protein: CATSDLRGNTIYF. DNA for the CDR3: TGTGCCACCAGTGACCTCAGAGGCAACACCATATATTTT. V usage is TRBV24-1 and J usage is TRBJ1-3; no clear D gene. CDR3 length: 13 amino acids. V lost 4 bases to trimming and J lost 7 bases, with 10 bases between them. Germline CDR1 is KGHDR and CDR2 is SFDVKD.

This chain connects TRBV27 to TRBJ2-3; 8 bases match TRBD2. There are 15 residues in the CDR3. The V gene end was trimmed by 4 bases and the J gene end by 3 bases; junction bases not matched to a gene: 6. The V gene's germline CDR1 is MNHEY and CDR2 SMNVEV (reference sequence). CDR3 sequence: CASSSPGLETDTQYF. The CDR3 DNA reads as TGTGCCAGCAGTTCCCCGGGACTAGAAACAGATACGCAGTATTTT.

This rearrangement joins TRBV4-3 to TRBJ1-6, with unresolved D. The CDR3 runs 16 residues. Germline CDR1 reads LGHNA; CDR2 reads YSLEER. The V end was cut by 0 bases, the J end by 0 bases, with 6 bases between. Here the CDR3 DNA reads TGCGCCAGCAGCCAAGAAGCAAGCTCCTATAATTCACCCCTCCACTTT. Its translation is CASSQEASSYNSPLHF.

The rearrangement uses TRBV7-6 and TRBJ2-7; 11 bases are shared with TRBD1. The CDR3 is made up of 17 amino acids. The junction had 7 bases not matched to a gene; V was cut back by 1 base and J by 2 bases. From germline, CDR1 is SGHVS and CDR2 FNYEAQ. The CDR3 nucleotides read TGTGCCAGCAGCTTAGGATCCCCGGGACAGGGGGCCTACGAGCAGTACTTC. It yields the protein CASSLGSPGQGAYEQYF.

In its sample, this clone was seen a few times. This chain links TRBV7-9 with TRBJ1-1, with 7 positions matching TRBD1. The CDR3 covers 14 residues. The trim removed 5 bases at V and 4 bases at J, leaving 7 bases unmatched. Germline V gives CDR1 SEHNR, CDR2 FQNEAQ (reference sequence). The chain's CDR3 is CASSLDRESTEAFF. The CDR3 DNA sequence: TGTGCCAGCAGCCTAGACAGGGAGAGCACTGAAGCTTTCTTT. Drawing the rest from reference TRBV7-9 and TRBJ1-1, the complete variable domain is DTGVSQNPRHKITKRGQNVTFRCDPISEHNRLYWYRQTLGQGPEFLTYFQNEAQLEKSRLLSDRFSAERPKGSFSTLEIQRTEQGDSAMYLCASSLDRESTEAFFGQGTRLTVV.

This clone occurred once. The chain recombines TRBV29-1 with TRBJ1-2, with TRBD1 matching 12 bases. V trimming: 6 bases; J trimming: 7 bases; junction bases outside the gene matches: 6. Germline lookup yields CDR1 SQVTM and CDR2 ANQGSEA. The CDR3 is 13 residues long. DNA for the CDR3: TGCAGCGTCACGGGACAGGGGGCTTCTGGCTACACCTTC. This gives the protein CSVTGQGASGYTF.

The J gene is TRBJ2-7, the V gene TRBV13; TRBD2 matches 15 bases. With V trimmed by 4 bases and J by 7 bases, 8 bases remained unmatched. This CDR3 is 16 amino acids long. Germline loops: CDR1 PRHDT, CDR2 FYEKMQ (reference sequence). The CDR3 spells CASSSGLAGGPGEQYF. CDR3 DNA: TGTGCCAGCAGCTCCGGACTAGCGGGAGGGCCCGGGGAGCAGTACTTC.

The chain couples TRBV20-1 to TRBJ2-2; D call uncertain. The CDR3 is 11 residues long. The germline V and J ends were trimmed by 6 bases and 7 bases, with 9 bases remaining between them. Germline assignment: CDR1 DFQATT and CDR2 SNEGSKA (reference sequence). Here the CDR3 reads CSAAYGGELFF. The CDR3 DNA sequence: TGCAGTGCAGCTTACGGCGGGGAGCTGTTTTTT.

The DNA of the CDR3 is TGCGCCAGCAGCCTTACCGGGACAGCACAAGAGACCCAGTACTTC. Protein product: CASSLTGTAQETQYF. The V gene is TRBV4-1, the J gene TRBJ2-5; 7 positions agree with TRBD1. CDR1 is MGHRA, CDR2 YSYEKL, per germline. Trimming removed 4 bases from V and 2 bases from J; junction bases left unmatched: 7. The CDR3 runs to 15 residues.

This rearrangement joins TRBV20-1 to TRBJ1-5; no reliable D call. The CDR3 runs to 15 residues. Deletions cut 3 bases from V and 0 bases from J, with 12 bases between. CDR1 and CDR2 (germline): DFQATT, SNEGSKA (reference sequence). CDR3 in DNA: TGCAGTGCTAGTGGCGCTGATTATAGCAATCAGCCCCAGCATTTT. Translated, it gives CSASGADYSNQPQHF.

The chain employs TRBV9 and TRBJ2-6, with 7 nucleotides matching TRBD1. The V segment lost 0 bases and the J segment 0 bases; nucleotides outside the gene matches: 6. Germline CDR1 reads SGDLS; CDR2 reads YYNGEE. The CDR3 length is 18 residues. The CDR3 reads CASSVGQGPLSGANVLTF. CDR3 coding DNA: TGTGCCAGCAGCGTAGGACAGGGTCCTCTCTCTGGGGCCAACGTCCTGACTTTC.

V is TRBV3-1 (or the pseudogene TRBV3-2) and J is TRBJ2-2; TRBD1 matches 7 bases. With V trimmed by 5 bases and J by 3 bases, 9 bases remained unmatched. There are 16 residues in the CDR3. Per germline, CDR1 LGHDT and CDR2 YNNKEL (reference sequence). The CDR3 reads CASSSLDRRHTGELFF. In nucleotides, the CDR3 is TGTGCCAGCAGCTCTCTGGACAGGCGCCACACCGGGGAGCTGTTTTTT.

The rearrangement joins TRBV29-1 to TRBJ1-1, with a tentative D call TRBD1 (5 bases). The CDR3 loop spans 11 amino acids. Germline loops: CDR1 SQVTM, CDR2 ANQGSEA. Between the trimmed V and J ends, which lost 7 bases and 0 bases, there was a span of 6 bases. The CDR3 DNA sequence: TGCAGCGGGACAATGAACACTGAAGCTTTCTTT. Residues: CSGTMNTEAFF.

This clone has a single count. Other DNA sequences in this sample translate to the same CDR3. The chain carries TRBV28 and TRBJ1-1; possibly TRBD1 for D (6 bases). Trimming took 4 bases from V and 0 from J, leaving 9 bases between them. The CDR3 totals 14 residues. CDR1 and CDR2 from the germline V gene are MDHEN and SYDVKM. CDR3: CASSYRGMNTEAFF. CDR3 DNA sequence: TGTGCCAGCAGTTATAGGGGGATGAACACTGAAGCTTTCTTT.

About this clone: The sample carries other DNA sequences with the same CDR3. V is TRBV5-1 and J is TRBJ2-2; D remains ambiguous. This CDR3 has 14 residues. Trimming removed 0 bases from V and 1 base from J, with 4 bases in between. Germline CDR1 is SGHRS and CDR2 is YFSETQ. DNA for the CDR3: TGCGCCAGCAGCTTGGCAGGGAACACCGGGGAGCTGTTTTTT. Protein: CASSLAGNTGELFF. Using reference TRBV5-1 and TRBJ2-2 for the parts outside the CDR3, the full variable domain is KAGVTQTPRYLIKTRGQQVTLSCSPISGHRSVSWYQQTPGQGLQFLFEYFSETQRNKGNFPGRFSGRQFSNSRSEMNVSTLELGDSALYLCASSLAGNTGELFFGEGSRLTVL.

V and J are TRBV28 and TRBJ1-3; 7 bases align to TRBD1. Germline assignment: CDR1 MDHEN and CDR2 SYDVKM. The CDR3 is made up of 15 amino acids. J lost 4 bases, V lost 5 bases, and 8 bases had no gene match. The DNA of the CDR3 is TGTGCCAGCAGTCCGGAGACAGGGTGGGGAAACACCATATATTTT. Amino acid sequence: CASSPETGWGNTIYF.

This clone has a handful of counts. The rearrangement uses TRBV3-1 (or the pseudogene TRBV3-2) and TRBJ1-1; 9 bases agree with TRBD1. Trimming took 6 bases from V and 6 from J; bases not matched to a gene: 11. From germline, CDR1 is LGHDT and CDR2 YNNKEL (reference sequence). The CDR3 is made up of 15 amino acids. In nucleotides, the CDR3 is TGTGCCAGCAGTGGGGACAGGGAGAGAAGGGCTGAAGCTTTCTTT. This sequence encodes CASSGDRERRAEAFF.

The chain recombines TRBV27 with TRBJ2-3; D remains ambiguous. CDR3 length: 12 amino acids. V was pared by 7 bases and J by 6 bases, with 11 bases between. Germline V gene data show CDR1 as MNHEY and CDR2 as SMNVEV (reference sequence). CDR3 sequence (DNA): TGTGCCAGCACGAATACGAGGGATACGCAGTATTTT. Protein: CASTNTRDTQYF.

This clone has only one observation. V usage is TRBV24-1 and J usage is TRBJ1-4; possible D gene TRBD1, 5 bases. Trimming took 0 bases from V and 10 from J, leaving 11 bases between them. This CDR3 has 14 residues. From germline, CDR1 is KGHDR and CDR2 SFDVKD. The CDR3 DNA reads TGTGCCACCAGTGATTTGGACAACGGGGGAAAACTGTTTTTT. This sequence encodes CATSDLDNGGKLFF.

The chain joins TRBV11-2 to TRBJ2-1; the match to TRBD2 covers 8 bases. The CDR3 is made up of 16 amino acids. CDR1 and CDR2 from the germline V gene are SGHAT and FQNNGV. With V trimmed by 7 bases and J by 0 bases, 8 bases remained unmatched. The CDR3 sequence is CASTPGGASSYNEQFF. CDR3 sequence (DNA): TGTGCCAGCACCCCCGGGGGGGCAAGCTCCTACAATGAGCAGTTCTTC.

V gene TRBV9 combines with J gene TRBJ1-5; D uncertain. Germline V gives CDR1 SGDLS, CDR2 YYNGEE. The CDR3 spans 15 residues. Trimming removed 0 bases at V and 4 bases at J, with 11 bases between. CDR3 protein: CASSVVRGKNQPQHF. The CDR3 nucleotides are TGTGCCAGCAGCGTAGTCCGGGGAAAAAATCAGCCCCAGCATTTT.

J is TRBJ2-1 and V is TRBV11-3, with D uncertain. This CDR3 spans 14 amino acids. V was clipped by 3 bases and J by 3 bases, with 9 bases between them. Germline CDR1 is SGHNT and CDR2 is YENEEA. The chain's CDR3 is CASSFPVIYNEQFF. As DNA, the CDR3 is TGTGCCAGCAGCTTTCCGGTTATCTACAATGAGCAGTTCTTC. The full variable domain, its missing parts supplied by reference TRBV11-3 and TRBJ2-1, is EAGVVQSPRYKIIEKKQPVAFWCNPISGHNTLYWYLQNLGQGPELLIRYENEEAVDDSQLPKDRFSAERLKGVDSTLKIQPAELGDSAVYLCASSFPVIYNEQFFGPGTRLTVL.

The chain combines TRBV9 with TRBJ1-6; no firm D call. The CDR3 consists of 14 residues. V dropped 4 bases and J dropped 6 bases, with 11 bases sitting between them. The germline CDR1 and CDR2 sequences are SGDLS and YYNGEE. In DNA form, the CDR3 reads TGTGCCAGCAGCCCCGGGATGGGTAATTCACCCCTCCACTTT. Translated: CASSPGMGNSPLHF.

The V gene is TRBV7-9, the J gene TRBJ2-1, with TRBD2 matching 13 bases. This CDR3 is built from 13 residues. Germline V gives CDR1 SEHNR, CDR2 FQNEAQ (reference sequence). Unmatched junction bases numbered 5, after V lost 10 bases and J lost 8 bases. CDR3: CAKGLAGDHEQFF. CDR3 DNA sequence: TGTGCCAAAGGACTAGCGGGAGACCATGAGCAGTTCTTC.

The chain recombines TRBV10-1 with TRBJ2-3, with D perhaps matching TRBD2 (6 bases). V dropped 10 bases and J dropped 4 bases, with 12 bases sitting between them. Germline CDR1 reads WNHNN; CDR2 reads SYGVQD (reference sequence). CDR3 size: 12 residues. The CDR3, as DNA: TGCGCCACCCAGGAGGGTGCAGATACGCAGTATTTT. Translating gives CATQEGADTQYF.

The J gene is TRBJ2-3, the V gene TRBV10-1; D gene ambiguous. CDR1 and CDR2 (germline): WNHNN, SYGVQD (reference sequence). V was trimmed by 3 bases and J by 0 bases, leaving 10 bases between them. CDR3 length: 15 amino acids. The CDR3 DNA reads TGCGCCAGCAGTGACCACTCCTCGAGCACAGATACGCAGTATTTT. This sequence encodes CASSDHSSSTDTQYF.